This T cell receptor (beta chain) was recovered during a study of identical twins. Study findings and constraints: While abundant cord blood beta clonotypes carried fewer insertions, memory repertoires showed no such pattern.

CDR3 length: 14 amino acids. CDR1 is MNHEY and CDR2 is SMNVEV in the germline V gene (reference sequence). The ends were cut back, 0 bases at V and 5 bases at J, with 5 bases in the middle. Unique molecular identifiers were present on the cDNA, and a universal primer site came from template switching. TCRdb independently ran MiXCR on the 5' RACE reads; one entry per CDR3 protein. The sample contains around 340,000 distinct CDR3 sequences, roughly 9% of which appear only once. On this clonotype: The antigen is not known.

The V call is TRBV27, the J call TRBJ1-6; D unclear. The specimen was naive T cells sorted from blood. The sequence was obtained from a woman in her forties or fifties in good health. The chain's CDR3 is CASSLSLDNSPLHF. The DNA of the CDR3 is TGTGCCAGCAGTTTATCCCTGGATAATTCACCCCTCCACTTT.